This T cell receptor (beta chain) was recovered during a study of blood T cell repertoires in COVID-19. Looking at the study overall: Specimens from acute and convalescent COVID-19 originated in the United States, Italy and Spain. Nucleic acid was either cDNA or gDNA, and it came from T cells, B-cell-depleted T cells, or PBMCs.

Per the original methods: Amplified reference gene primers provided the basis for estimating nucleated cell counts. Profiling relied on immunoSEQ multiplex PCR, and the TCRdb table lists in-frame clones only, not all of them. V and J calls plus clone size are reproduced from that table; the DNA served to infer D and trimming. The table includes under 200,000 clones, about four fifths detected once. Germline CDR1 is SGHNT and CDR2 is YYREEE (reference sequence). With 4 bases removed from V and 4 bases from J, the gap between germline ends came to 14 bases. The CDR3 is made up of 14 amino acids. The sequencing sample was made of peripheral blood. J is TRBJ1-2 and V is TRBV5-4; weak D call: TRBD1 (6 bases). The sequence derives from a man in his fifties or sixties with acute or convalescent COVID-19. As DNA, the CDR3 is TGTGCCAGCAGCAACCGACAGGCCCGCTATGGCTACACCTTC. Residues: CASSNRQARYGYTF.